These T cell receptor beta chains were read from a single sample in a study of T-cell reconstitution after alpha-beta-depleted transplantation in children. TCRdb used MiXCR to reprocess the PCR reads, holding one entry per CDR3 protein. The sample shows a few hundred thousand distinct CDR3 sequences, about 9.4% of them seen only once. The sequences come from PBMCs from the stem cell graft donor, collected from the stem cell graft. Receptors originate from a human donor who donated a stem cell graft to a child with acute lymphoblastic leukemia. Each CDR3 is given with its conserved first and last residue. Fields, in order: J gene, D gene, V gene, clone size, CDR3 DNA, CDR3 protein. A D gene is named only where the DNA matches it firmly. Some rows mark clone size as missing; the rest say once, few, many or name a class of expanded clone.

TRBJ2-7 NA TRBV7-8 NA TGTGCCAGCAGCTTAAAGGAGTCAGAGCAGTACTTC CASSLKESEQYF
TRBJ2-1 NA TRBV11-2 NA TGTGCCAGCAGCTACAGCCAGGGCTATGAGCAGTTCTTC CASSYSQGYEQFF
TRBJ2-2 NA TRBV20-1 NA TGCAGTGCTAGAACACAGCTGAACACCGGGGAGCTGTTTTTT CSARTQLNTGELFF
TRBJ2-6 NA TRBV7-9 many TGTGCCAGCAGCTCAACCGGGACAGGGGCCAACGTCCTGACTTTC CASSSTGTGANVLTF
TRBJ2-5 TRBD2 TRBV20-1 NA TGCAGTGCTAAGGGGGGACTAGCGGGAGTTAAGGAGACCCAGTACTTC CSAKGGLAGVKETQYF
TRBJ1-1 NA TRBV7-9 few TGTGCCAGCAGCTCCACCGGCCCGTTATCAATGGGCACTGAAGCTTTCTTT CASSSTGPLSMGTEAFF
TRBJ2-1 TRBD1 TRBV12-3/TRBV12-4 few TGTGCCAGCAGTTGGGGACAGGTTAACAATGAGCAGTTCTTC CASSWGQVNNEQFF
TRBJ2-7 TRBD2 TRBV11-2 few TGTGCCAGCAGCTTAGTAGGGGGACTAGCGGGGGTGCCCAACTCCTACGAGCAGTACTTC CASSLVGGLAGVPNSYEQYF
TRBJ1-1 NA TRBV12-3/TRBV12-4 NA TGTGCCAGCAGTGGGGGCTTGGGCAGACTGGGCACTGAAGCTTTCTTT CASSGGLGRLGTEAFF
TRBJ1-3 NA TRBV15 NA TGTGCCACCAGCAGAGATCAGGGCAGGGCGGCCACCATATATTTT CATSRDQGRAATIYF
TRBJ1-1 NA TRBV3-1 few TGTGCCAGCACCGGGACGGGTAACACTGAAGCTTTCTTT CASTGTGNTEAFF
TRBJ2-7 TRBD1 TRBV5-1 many TGCGCCAGCAGCTCCGGGACAGGGCCCTCCTACGAGCAGTACTTC CASSSGTGPSYEQYF
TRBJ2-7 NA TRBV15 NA TGTGCCACCAGCAGAGTAGGGGACCAATTCCGTTGG CATSRVGDQFRW
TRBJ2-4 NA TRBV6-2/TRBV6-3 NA TGTGCCAGCAGTTACTCGAAACACGCCAAAAACATTCAGTACTTC CASSYSKHAKNIQYF
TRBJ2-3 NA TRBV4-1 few TGCGCCAGCAGCCAAGCTCTTAGAGACACAGATACGCAGTATTTT CASSQALRDTDTQYF
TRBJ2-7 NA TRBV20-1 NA TGCAGTGCTAGAGATAGGTTAAGACACCGTAGCGACGAGCAGTACTTC CSARDRLRHRSDEQYF
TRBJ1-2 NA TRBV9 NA TGTGCCAGCAGCGACCCCCTCGGGCACTATGGCTACACCTTC CASSDPLGHYGYTF
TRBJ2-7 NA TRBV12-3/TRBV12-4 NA TGTGCCTTCAGTTTTATCGTGGAAGGTGGAGGCGGAGAGGACGAGCAGTACTTC CAFSFIVEGGGGEDEQYF
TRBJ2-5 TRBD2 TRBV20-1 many TGCAGTGCCCCGGGTTTAGCGGGAGCTCAAGAGACCCAGTACTTC CSAPGLAGAQETQYF
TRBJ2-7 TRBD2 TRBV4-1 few TGCGCCAGCAGCCAGATAGCGGGGCCGGGCCACGAGCAGTACTTC CASSQIAGPGHEQYF
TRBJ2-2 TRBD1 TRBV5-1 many TGCGCCAGCAGCTTGGGACAGGGGGCGAACACCGGGGAGCTGTTTTTT CASSLGQGANTGELFF
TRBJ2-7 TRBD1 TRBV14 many TGTGCCAGCAGCCAAGATAATCTCGGACAGGTCGTTTTCGAGGGCGGAAAGTCCTACGAGCAGTACTTC CASSQDNLGQVVFEGGKSYEQYF
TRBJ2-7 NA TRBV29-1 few TGCAGCGTTGAAGAACGAGGGTCAATCTACGAGCAGTACTTC CSVEERGSIYEQYF
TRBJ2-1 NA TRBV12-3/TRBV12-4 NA TGTGCCAGCAGTTTCCGGACTCAGGGTGAGCAGTTCTTC CASSFRTQGEQFF
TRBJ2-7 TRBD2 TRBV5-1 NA TGCGCCAGCAGCTTGGGAGTACCGGGAGGGATCTCCTACGAGCAGTACTTC CASSLGVPGGISYEQYF
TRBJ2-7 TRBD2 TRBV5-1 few TGCGCCAGCAGCGGGGGACTAGCGGGAACCTACGAGCAGTACTTC CASSGGLAGTYEQYF
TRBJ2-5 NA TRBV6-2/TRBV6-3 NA TGTGCCAGCAGTTCCACCCGTGTGGGAGAGACCCAGTACTTC CASSSTRVGETQYF
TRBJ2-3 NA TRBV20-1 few TGCAGTGCTAGTCGTCTGAGCACAGATACGCAGTATTTT CSASRLSTDTQYF
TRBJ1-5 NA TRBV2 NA TGTGCCAGCAGACCTACGGGGGTAGCTCAGCCCCAGCATTTT CASRPTGVAQPQHF
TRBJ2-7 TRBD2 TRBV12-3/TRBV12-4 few TGTGCCAGCAGCCTCGGGACTAGCGGGGGCGAGCAGTACTTC CASSLGTSGGEQYF
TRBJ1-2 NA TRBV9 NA TGTGCCAGCAGCGTAGACGGGCAGGGTACCTATGGCTACACCTTC CASSVDGQGTYGYTF
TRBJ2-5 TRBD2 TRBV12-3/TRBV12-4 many TGTGCCATCTGTTTATATCGGCTAGCGGGAGTTGGGGGCCAAGAGACCCAGTACTTC CAICLYRLAGVGGQETQYF
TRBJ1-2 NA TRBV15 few TGTGCCACCAGCAGAGATGGCTACACCTTC CATSRDGYTF
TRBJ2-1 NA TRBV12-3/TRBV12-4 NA TGTGCCAGCAGTTTATTCCATGAGCAGTTCTTC CASSLFHEQFF
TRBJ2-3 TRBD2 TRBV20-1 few TGCAGTGCTAGGGCCGGGGTAGCGGGAGGGCCCTCAGATACGCAGTATTTT CSARAGVAGGPSDTQYF
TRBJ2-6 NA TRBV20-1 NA TGCAGTGCTAGTGGAGAGAGACACCGACCCTCTGGGGCCAACGGCCTGACTTTC CSASGERHRPSGANGLTF
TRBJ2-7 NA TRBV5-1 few TGCGCCAGCAGCTTGGCCCCCCCGGGGGAGCAGTACTTC CASSLAPPGEQYF
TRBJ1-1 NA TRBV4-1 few TGCGCCAGCAGCCAAGAAGGGAACCTGAACACTGAAGCTTTCTTT CASSQEGNLNTEAFF
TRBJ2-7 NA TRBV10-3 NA TGTGCCATCCGAGCGCTGGACACTCTCTCCTACGAGCAGTACTTC CAIRALDTLSYEQYF
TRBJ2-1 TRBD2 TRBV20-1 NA TGCAGTGCTCGAAGGCCTAGCGGGGTTTACAATGAGCAGTTCTTC CSARRPSGVYNEQFF
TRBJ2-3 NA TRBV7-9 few TGTGCCAGCAGCATGACAGGAGATAGCACAGATACGCAGTATTTT CASSMTGDSTDTQYF
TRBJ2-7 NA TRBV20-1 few TGCAGTGCTTCACCCGGGACAAACTACGAGCAGTACTTC CSASPGTNYEQYF
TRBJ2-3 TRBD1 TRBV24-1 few TGTGCCACCAGTGACTCACCGGGACAGGCAACGGATACGCAGTATTTT CATSDSPGQATDTQYF
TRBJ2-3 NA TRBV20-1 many TGCAGTGCCGTCCAGCGGATTGGGGCAGATACGCAGTATTTT CSAVQRIGADTQYF
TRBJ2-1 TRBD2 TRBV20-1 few TGCAGTGCTAGAGGGGCGGGAGCGTGGAATGAGCAGTTCTTC CSARGAGAWNEQFF
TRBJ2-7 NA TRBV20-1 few TGCAGTGCTACATCGGGACATTCGAGGGAGCAGTACTTC CSATSGHSREQYF
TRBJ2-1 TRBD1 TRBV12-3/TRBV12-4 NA TGTGCCAGCAGTCTTAATAACCCGACAGGGTACAATGAGCAGTTCTTC CASSLNNPTGYNEQFF
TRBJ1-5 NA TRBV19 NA TGTGCCAGTAGTATATGGGGCCCTAATCAGCCCCAGCATTTT CASSIWGPNQPQHF